Below are 29 T cell receptor beta chains sequenced from a single sample in a study of cytomegalovirus exposure and HLA in healthy donors. Primers for the PCR totalled 60 Vbeta and 13 Jbeta. The protocol was immunoSEQ multiplex PCR, while the TCRdb copy is restricted to in-frame clones and leaves out a portion. This sample contains more than 70,000 clones. Sequenced sample: PBMCs. The receptors derive from a woman in her sixties or seventies in good health and CMV-seronegative.

The V call is TRBV5-1, the J call TRBJ1-2; 7 bases are a match to TRBD1. The CDR3 is 14 residues long. The germline V gene encodes CDR1 SGHRS and CDR2 YFSETQ. The ends lost 4 bases at V and 0 bases at J; junction bases unmatched: 3. The CDR3 sequence is CASSTGEANYGYTF. The CDR3 nucleotides are TGCGCCAGCAGCACAGGGGAAGCTAACTATGGCTACACCTTC.

The rearrangement uses TRBV7-8 and TRBJ2-3; 8 nucleotides agree with TRBD2. Germline CDR1 and CDR2: SGHVS and FQNEAQ. V was pared by 4 bases and J by 3 bases, with 12 bases of the junction left unmatched. The CDR3 is 17 residues long. The CDR3 bases are TGTGCCAGCAGCTCAGGCAGTAGCGGGATCGTTACAGATACGCAGTATTTT. It codes for CASSSGSSGIVTDTQYF.

This chain links TRBV5-1 with TRBJ1-2, with 9 bases that match TRBD1. This CDR3 is built from 15 residues. V lost 3 bases and J lost 4; bases outside the gene matches: 7. CDR1 and CDR2 from the germline V gene are SGHRS and YFSETQ. The chain's CDR3 is CASSSTGGEGYGYTF. CDR3 DNA: TGCGCCAGCAGCTCAACAGGGGGCGAGGGCTATGGCTACACCTTC.

The chain joins TRBV2 to TRBJ2-7, with 7 bases that match TRBD1. V trimming: 7 bases; J trimming: 7 bases; junction bases outside the gene matches: 10. This CDR3 comprises 13 residues. Germline loops: CDR1 SNHLY, CDR2 FYNNEI. This chain's CDR3 is CASNYRGHEEQYF. CDR3 nucleotide sequence: TGTGCCAGCAACTACAGGGGTCACGAAGAGCAGTACTTC.

The gene calls are TRBV6-5 and TRBJ2-7; 7 bases map to TRBD2. V shed 6 bases and J 3 bases; nucleotides not matched to a gene: 11. Germline CDR1 reads MNHEY; CDR2 reads SVGAGI. The CDR3 spans 15 residues. The CDR3 here is CASSPGIAGRYEQYF. In DNA form, the CDR3 reads TGTGCCAGCAGCCCAGGGATAGCGGGCCGCTACGAGCAGTACTTC.

The rearrangement joins TRBV5-1 to TRBJ2-5; D is possibly TRBD1 (5 bases). The ends were cut back, 0 bases at V and 4 bases at J, with 16 bases in the middle. This CDR3 comprises 16 residues. CDR1 SGHRS and CDR2 YFSETQ come from the germline V gene. CDR3 residues: CASSLVGIREGETQYF. The CDR3 region has the DNA TGCGCCAGCAGCTTGGTGGGGATCAGGGAAGGAGAGACCCAGTACTTC.

The chain uses TRBV7-2 and TRBJ2-7; D is uncertain. V was pared by 5 bases and J by 2 bases, with 4 bases between. Germline V lookup: CDR1 SGHTA, CDR2 FQGNSA. The CDR3 totals 11 residues. The CDR3 is CASSPAYEQYF. The CDR3 DNA sequence: TGTGCCAGCAGCCCCGCCTACGAGCAGTACTTC.

The chain employs TRBV5-6 and TRBJ1-6, with D unresolved. CDR3 size: 14 residues. Trimming removed 2 bases from V and 10 bases from J, with 13 bases in between. Germline V lookup: CDR1 SGHDT, CDR2 YYEEEE. In DNA form, the CDR3 reads TGTGCCAGCAGCTTATTGTCAGGCCACTCACCCCTCCACTTT. It is translated as CASSLLSGHSPLHF.

The CDR3 loop is CASTRRGSGSYEQYF. The CDR3 bases are TGTGCCAGCACTCGTCGGGGTAGCGGCTCCTACGAGCAGTACTTC. The chain carries TRBV28 and TRBJ2-7; the D gene is possibly TRBD2 (6 bases). V dropped 7 bases and J dropped 0 bases, with 16 bases sitting between them. The CDR3 length is 15 residues. Per the germline V gene, CDR1 is MDHEN and CDR2 is SYDVKM.

This chain joins TRBV2 and TRBJ2-7; the D is unclear. Germline V gene lookup returns CDR1 SNHLY and CDR2 FYNNEI. V was clipped by 6 bases and J by 3 bases, with 9 bases between them. This CDR3 is built from 12 residues. The CDR3: CASSVQNYEQYF. The CDR3 region has the DNA TGTGCCAGCAGCGTTCAGAACTACGAGCAGTACTTC.

The CDR3 here is CASLRGGGYGYTF. In nucleotides, the CDR3 is TGTGCCAGTTTGAGGGGGGGCGGCTATGGCTACACCTTC. The rearrangement links TRBV28 to TRBJ1-2; D possibly corresponds to TRBD1 (6 bases). The CDR3 has 13 residues. V lost 9 bases and J lost 4, with 15 bases in between. Germline CDR1 reads MDHEN; CDR2 reads SYDVKM.

The chain carries TRBV29-1 and TRBJ2-2; 8 nucleotides line up with TRBD2. Per the germline V gene, CDR1 is SQVTM and CDR2 is ANQGSEA. The V gene end was trimmed by 7 bases and the J gene end by 5 bases; junction bases not matched to a gene: 12. CDR3 length: 15 amino acids. The CDR3 sequence is CSAVASGSRTGELFF. DNA for the CDR3: TGCAGCGCCGTAGCCAGCGGGAGCAGAACCGGGGAGCTGTTTTTT.

The V and J genes are TRBV6-1 and TRBJ2-1; tentatively, D is TRBD1 (5 bases). The CDR3 is made up of 13 amino acids. Germline-derived CDR1 and CDR2 are MNHNS and SASEGT. V lost 8 bases and J 6 bases, leaving 14 bases between the germline ends. CDR3 region: CASEQVSGNEQFF. The DNA of the CDR3 is TGTGCCAGCGAACAGGTTTCTGGCAATGAGCAGTTCTTC.

The chain has TRBV27 and TRBJ2-2; 9 bases match TRBD1. Germline values: CDR1 MNHEY, CDR2 SMNVEV (reference sequence). The CDR3 extends over 16 amino acids. V dropped 5 bases and J dropped 1; count of bases not matched to a gene: 5. The CDR3 nucleotides are TGTGCCAGCAGTGCACAGGGGGCGAGGAACACCGGGGAGCTGTTTTTT. It specifies CASSAQGARNTGELFF.

The rearrangement joins TRBV30 to TRBJ1-3; D is unresolved. CDR3 length: 14 amino acids. V lost 7 bases and J 4 bases, leaving 17 bases between the germline ends. Germline loops: CDR1 GTSNPN, CDR2 SVGIG (reference sequence). The CDR3 bases are TGTGCCTCCCAACAAGGAGGCAGCGGAAACACCATATATTTT. Its translation is CASQQGGSGNTIYF.

The chain couples TRBV25-1 to TRBJ2-1; maybe TRBD2 (5 bases). The CDR3 loop spans 15 amino acids. V was pared by 3 bases and J by 0 bases, with 9 bases between. CDR1 is MGHDK and CDR2 is SYGVNS in the germline V gene. The CDR3 bases are TGTGCCAGCAGTGATGCGGGTGGCTCCTACAATGAGCAGTTCTTC. Translated, it gives CASSDAGGSYNEQFF. Looking up the rest from reference TRBV25-1 and TRBJ2-1 gives the full variable domain: EADIYQTPRYLVIGTGKKITLECSQTMGHDKMYWYQQDPGMELHLIHYSYGVNSTEKGDLSSESTVSRIRTEHFPLTLESARPSHTSQYLCASSDAGGSYNEQFFGPGTRLTVL.

This chain connects TRBV27 to TRBJ2-7; the match to TRBD2 covers 10 bases. Losses at the gene ends were 4 bases for V and 4 bases for J; bases not matched to a gene: 4. This CDR3 spans 14 amino acids. CDR1 and CDR2 from the germline V gene are MNHEY and SMNVEV (reference sequence). This CDR3 is CASSYSSGRYEQYF. The CDR3 DNA is TGTGCCAGCAGTTATTCTAGCGGGAGATACGAGCAGTACTTC.

V is TRBV10-3 and J is TRBJ2-7; a weak D match, TRBD1 (7 bases). The germline gives CDR1 ENHRY, CDR2 SYGVKD. V dropped 10 bases and J dropped 5 bases, with 21 bases sitting between them. The CDR3 has 14 residues. This CDR3 reads CATGTGLRGDEQYF. As DNA, the CDR3 is TGTGCCACCGGCACAGGTCTCAGGGGGGACGAGCAGTACTTC.

The chain employs TRBV27 and TRBJ1-5; D unclear. The CDR3 is made up of 17 amino acids. Germline assignment: CDR1 MNHEY and CDR2 SMNVEV (reference sequence). V lost 7 bases and J 0 bases, leaving 19 bases between the germline ends. CDR3 nucleotides: TGTGCCAGCAATACCTCGTCTGGGCCTTATAGCAATCAGCCCCAGCATTTT. Its protein is CASNTSSGPYSNQPQHF.

Regarding this clone: Other DNA sequences in the same sample also yield this CDR3. The V call is TRBV4-1, the J call TRBJ2-5; D remains ambiguous. The CDR3 has 14 residues. Germline V lookup: CDR1 MGHRA, CDR2 YSYEKL. Between the trimmed V and J ends, which lost 0 bases and 4 bases, there was a span of 9 bases. CDR3 in amino acids: CASSQDSRGETQYF. CDR3 coding DNA: TGCGCCAGCAGCCAAGATTCGCGAGGAGAGACCCAGTACTTC.

The J gene is TRBJ2-3, the V gene TRBV9; D not resolved. Germline V gives CDR1 SGDLS, CDR2 YYNGEE. CDR3 size: 11 residues. V lost 4 bases to trimming and J lost 6 bases, with 6 bases between them. The DNA for the CDR3 is TGTGCCAGCAGCCCCCAGGATACGCAGTATTTT. Protein sequence: CASSPQDTQYF.

The chain uses TRBV6-6 and TRBJ2-1; a possible D gene is TRBD2 (6 bases). Trimming removed 6 bases from V and 6 bases from J, with 21 bases in between. CDR1 is MNHNY and CDR2 is SVGAGI in the germline V gene (reference sequence). This CDR3 has 16 amino acids. This CDR3 reads CASSQSAAEGLNEQFF. The CDR3 DNA follows: TGTGCCAGCAGCCAATCAGCGGCGGAGGGCCTCAATGAGCAGTTCTTC.

The chain joins TRBV7-2 to TRBJ2-2; the D gene is possibly TRBD1 (5 bases). The germline V gene encodes CDR1 SGHTA and CDR2 FQGNSA. V was pared by 8 bases and J by 6 bases, with 16 bases between. The CDR3 has 14 residues. The chain's CDR3 is CASGIWGRAGELFF. The CDR3 DNA follows: TGTGCCAGCGGAATCTGGGGCCGAGCCGGGGAGCTGTTTTTT.

The chain combines TRBV11-1 with TRBJ2-3, with D hard to call. The ends were cut back, 3 bases at V and 4 bases at J, with 11 bases in the middle. Germline V lookup: CDR1 SGHAT, CDR2 FQDESV (reference sequence). This CDR3 is 14 amino acids long. DNA of the CDR3: TGTGCCAGCAGCTTTAGTCCCCCCCCAGATACGCAGTATTTT. Its translation is CASSFSPPPDTQYF.

The genes are TRBV28 and TRBJ1-4; 7 positions agree with TRBD1. Losses at the gene ends were 3 bases for V and 8 bases for J; bases not matched to a gene: 6. Germline CDR1 reads MDHEN; CDR2 reads SYDVKM. The CDR3 is made up of 14 amino acids. The DNA for the CDR3 is TGTGCCAGCAGTTTGCAGGGGGTGGACGAAAAACTGTTTTTT. Encoded protein: CASSLQGVDEKLFF. Filled out from reference TRBV28 and TRBJ1-4, the complete variable domain reads DVKVTQSSRYLVKRTGEKVFLECVQDMDHENMFWYRQDPGLGLRLIYFSYDVKMKEKGDIPEGYSVSREKKERFSLILESASTNQTSMYLCASSLQGVDEKLFFGSGTQLSVL.

This chain connects TRBV2 to TRBJ1-1; 9 bases align to TRBD1. CDR3 length equals 16 residues. V was pared by 7 bases and J by 1 base, with 10 bases of the junction left unmatched. Germline assignment: CDR1 SNHLY and CDR2 FYNNEI. The CDR3 DNA reads TGTGCCAGCAATCCGGGGGGACAGGGTAGGAACACTGAAGCTTTCTTT. Its protein is CASNPGGQGRNTEAFF.

The CDR3 region has the DNA TGTGCCTGGAGCAGGGATAACTATGGCTACACCTTC. It yields the protein CAWSRDNYGYTF. This chain uses TRBV30 with TRBJ1-2; tentatively, D is TRBD1 (5 bases). The CDR3 covers 12 residues. Germline values: CDR1 GTSNPN, CDR2 SVGIG (reference sequence). The V end was cut by 3 bases, the J end by 1 base, with 6 bases between.

The chain has TRBV4-3 and TRBJ2-5; D is unresolved. Judging by the DNA end, TRBJ2-7 fits better; the J call may be wrong. This CDR3 contains 15 residues. Germline values: CDR1 LGHNA, CDR2 YSLEER. For the CDR3, the DNA is TGCGCCAGCAGCCAAGATATACAGAACTCCTACGAGCAGTACTTC. It codes for CASSQDIQNSYEQYF.

The chain is built from TRBV5-4 and TRBJ2-2, with D maybe TRBD2 (5 bases). V lost 4 bases and J lost 5, with 15 bases in between. The CDR3 spans 15 residues. CDR1 is SGHNT, CDR2 YYREEE, per germline (reference sequence). CDR3 loop: CASSPWTSLTGELFF. The CDR3 nucleotides are TGTGCCAGCAGCCCATGGACTTCGTTAACCGGGGAGCTGTTTTTT. The full variable domain, in which reference TRBV5-4 and TRBJ2-2 provide the parts outside the CDR3, is ETGVTQSPTHLIKTRGQQVTLRCSSQSGHNTVSWYQQALGQGPQFIFQYYREEENGRGNFPPRFSGLQFPNYSSELNVNALELDDSALYLCASSPWTSLTGELFFGEGSRLTVL.